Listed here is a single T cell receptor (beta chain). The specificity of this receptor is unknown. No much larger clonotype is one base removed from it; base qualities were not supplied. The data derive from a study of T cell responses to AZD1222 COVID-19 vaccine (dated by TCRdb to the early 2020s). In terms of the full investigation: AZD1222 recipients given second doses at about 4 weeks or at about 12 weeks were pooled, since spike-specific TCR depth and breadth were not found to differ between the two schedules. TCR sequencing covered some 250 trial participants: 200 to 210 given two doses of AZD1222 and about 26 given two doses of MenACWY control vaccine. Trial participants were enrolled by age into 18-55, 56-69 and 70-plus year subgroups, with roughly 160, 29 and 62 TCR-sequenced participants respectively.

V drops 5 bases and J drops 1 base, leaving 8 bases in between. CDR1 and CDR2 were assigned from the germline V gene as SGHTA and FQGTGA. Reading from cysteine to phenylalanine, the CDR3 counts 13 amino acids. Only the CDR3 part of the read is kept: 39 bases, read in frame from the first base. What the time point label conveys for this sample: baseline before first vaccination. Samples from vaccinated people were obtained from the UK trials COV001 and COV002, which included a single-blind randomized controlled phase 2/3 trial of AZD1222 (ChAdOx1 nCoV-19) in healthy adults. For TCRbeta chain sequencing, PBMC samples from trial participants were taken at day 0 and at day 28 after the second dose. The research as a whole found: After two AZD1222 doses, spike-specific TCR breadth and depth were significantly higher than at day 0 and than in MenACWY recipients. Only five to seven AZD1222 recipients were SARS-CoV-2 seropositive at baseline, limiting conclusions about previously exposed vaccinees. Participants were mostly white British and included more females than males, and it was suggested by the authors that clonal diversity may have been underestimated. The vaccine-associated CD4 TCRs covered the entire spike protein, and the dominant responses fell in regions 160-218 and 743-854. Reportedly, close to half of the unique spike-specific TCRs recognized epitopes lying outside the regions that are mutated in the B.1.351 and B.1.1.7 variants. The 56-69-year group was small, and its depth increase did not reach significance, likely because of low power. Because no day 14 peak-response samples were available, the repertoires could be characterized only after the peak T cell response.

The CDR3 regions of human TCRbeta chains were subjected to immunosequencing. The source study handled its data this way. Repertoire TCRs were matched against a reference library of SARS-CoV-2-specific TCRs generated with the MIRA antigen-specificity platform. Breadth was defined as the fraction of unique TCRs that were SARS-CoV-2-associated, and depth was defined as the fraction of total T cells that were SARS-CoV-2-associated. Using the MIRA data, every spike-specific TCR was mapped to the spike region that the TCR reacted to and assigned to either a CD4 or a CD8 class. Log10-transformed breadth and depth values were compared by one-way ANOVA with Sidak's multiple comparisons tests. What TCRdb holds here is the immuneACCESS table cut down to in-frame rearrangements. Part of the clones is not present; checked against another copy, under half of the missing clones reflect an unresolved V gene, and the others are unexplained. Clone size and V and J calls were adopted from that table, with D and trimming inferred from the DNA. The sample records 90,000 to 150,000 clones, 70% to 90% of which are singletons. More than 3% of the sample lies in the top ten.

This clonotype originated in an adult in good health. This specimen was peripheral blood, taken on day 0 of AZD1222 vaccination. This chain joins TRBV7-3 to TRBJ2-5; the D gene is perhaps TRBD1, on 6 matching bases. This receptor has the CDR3 CASSQGSQETQYF. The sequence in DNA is TGTGCCAGCAGCCAGGGGTCCCAAGAGACCCAGTACTTC.